This T cell receptor (beta chain) appears in the sequencing data of a study of cytomegalovirus exposure and HLA in healthy donors. Study-level findings and limits: Sequencing likely produced, as an artifact, a cluster of highly shared sequence variants. For most TCR beta V segments, an earlier analysis put the productive rate at about 87% or about 30% of the time. When a later analysis was performed, an Asian-associated ancestry cluster reportedly had fewer N-insertions than the roughly 730-donor mean.

This CDR3 comprises 13 residues. V was clipped by 4 bases and J by 0 bases; unmatched bases: 2. CDR1 and CDR2 (germline): SQVTM, ANQGSEA. As for this clone: The antigen is not known.

Primers for the PCR totalled 60 Vbeta and 13 Jbeta. Clones were read by immunoSEQ multiplex PCR, and TCRdb kept only the in-frame ones, dropping some. The table shows roughly 250,000 clones, with 72% occurring only once. Sequencing was done on a sample of PBMCs. This chain uses TRBV29-1 with TRBJ1-1, with 7 bases aligning to TRBD1. The clonotype comes from a female donor in good health and CMV-seronegative. DNA of the CDR3: TGCAGCGTTGTACAGGGGATGAACACTGAAGCTTTCTTT. Translation gives CSVVQGMNTEAFF.